This T cell receptor beta chain was identified during a study of blood T cells in healthy people across ages. Study-level results: In older individuals, TCR beta diversity per million T cells was lower, falling roughly linearly with age. More naive CD4+ cells and higher diversity were found in long-lived than in aged donors.

Combining a sample-barcoded 5' primer with a J-beta primer mix, a second PCR ran for roughly 7 to 12 cycles. MiXCR was run by TCRdb on the 5' RACE reads, yielding one entry per CDR3 protein. The sample lists roughly 2 million distinct CDR3 sequences; around half were seen once. Regarding this clonotype: The antigen is not known.

The CDR3 extends over 17 amino acids. V lost 2 bases and J lost 0, with 16 bases in between. Germline CDR1 reads SGHRS; CDR2 reads YFSETQ. The receptor comes from a woman between 40 and 50 years old in good health. The source material was blood. V usage is TRBV5-1 and J usage is TRBJ2-3; D is unresolved. This CDR3 reads CASSFIPTSPSTDTQYF. The DNA for the CDR3 is TGCGCCAGCAGCTTTATCCCCACGAGCCCTAGCACAGATACGCAGTATTTT.